The present T cell receptor (beta chain) was sequenced within a study of T cell repertoires in cytomegalovirus infection (dated by TCRdb to between 2018 and 2021). Concerning the study at large: Donor HLA type was relevant to the analysis, because carriage of CMV infection together with the matching HLA type was indicated by public TCR beta signatures. General findings and caveats noted by the study authors: In the ex vivo response, HLA-C-restricted CMV-specific TCR beta clonotypes were dominant, and in two of eight donors the single most frequent clonotype came from this HLA-C-restricted group. In both this cohort and an independent cohort of 350 or so donors, the cumulative frequency of public TCR beta family members distinguished carriers of CMV infection plus the relevant HLA type.

A word on this clonotype: No cognate antigen has been identified for it. There are no base qualities to consult, and no much larger clone falls within one base.

Sequenced using an Illumina HiSeq 1500. Starting from the raw public reads, TCRdb applied fastp trimming at Q25, assembled clones with MiXCR and retained in-frame beta chains. Every entry covers one CDR3 protein and lists the most common genes and DNA from its rows. The sample contains about 530,000 distinct CDR3 sequences, about 30% of them found a single time. Jointly, the top ten make up 13% of the sample. The CDR3 starts with the cysteine, ends with the phenylalanine, and has 13 residues. CDR3 DNA only is kept here, 39 bases in frame from base 1. The junction carries 14 bases between V and J, which are trimmed by 1 base and 7 bases respectively. CDR1 and CDR2 were assigned from the germline V gene (reference sequence) as GTSNPN and SVGIG.

In this chain, TRBV30 is recombined with TRBJ2-7; the D gene could be TRBD1 or TRBD2, each one agreeing over 5 bases. The TCR originated in a human donor in good health (CMV status not recorded). Some clones in this sample may be carry-over from other donors' samples. The sample was PBMCs. The CDR3 region reads CAWSARGRGEQYF. Read as DNA, the sequence is TGTGCCTGGAGTGCGAGGGGACGGGGAGAGCAGTACTTC.